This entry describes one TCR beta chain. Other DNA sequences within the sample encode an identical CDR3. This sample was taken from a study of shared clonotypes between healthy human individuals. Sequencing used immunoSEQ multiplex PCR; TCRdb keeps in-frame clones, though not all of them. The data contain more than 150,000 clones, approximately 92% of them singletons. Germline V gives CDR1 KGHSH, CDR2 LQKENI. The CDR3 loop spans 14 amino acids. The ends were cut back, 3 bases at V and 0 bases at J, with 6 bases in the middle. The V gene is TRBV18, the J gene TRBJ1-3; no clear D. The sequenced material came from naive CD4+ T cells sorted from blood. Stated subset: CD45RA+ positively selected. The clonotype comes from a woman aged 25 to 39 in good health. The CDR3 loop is CASSPGSSGNTIYF. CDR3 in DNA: TGTGCCAGCTCACCTGGTAGCTCTGGAAACACCATATATTTT.